The clone carrying this TCR beta chain was picked up a small number of times. The CDR3 has 15 residues. Trimming cost V 0 bases and J 5 bases, with 13 bases left between them. Germline values: CDR1 LGHNA, CDR2 YNFKEQ. The data derive from a study of control samples from healthy donors and cancer patients. Here immunoSEQ multiplex PCR was the method, and the copy in TCRdb shows in-frame clones only, minus some. The sample yields 70,000 or so clones, 75% to 90% seen once. The TCR sequence derives from a man in his fifties in good health. What was sequenced was blood. The V gene is TRBV4-2, the J gene TRBJ2-5; D is undetermined. The CDR3 spells CASSQDGSQAETQYF. As DNA, the CDR3 is TGTGCCAGCAGCCAAGACGGCTCGCAAGCTGAGACCCAGTACTTC.